This T cell receptor beta chain was observed in a study of blood T cells in healthy people across ages. Study-wide findings and caveats: CMV status of donors was unknown, possibly confounding expanded clonotype changes.

Worth noting for this clonotype: Its matching antigen is unknown.

Combining a sample-barcoded 5' primer with a J-beta primer mix, a second PCR ran for about 6 to 12 cycles. Sequencing of every sample gave 3 million or more CDR3-containing paired-end reads. TCRdb recomputed calls from the 5' RACE reads with MiXCR, one row per CDR3 protein. This sample has about 1.6 million distinct CDR3 sequences, with 30% to 35% found just once. Per sample, a minimum of 6 million PBMCs were isolated. The length of the CDR3 is 15 residues. CDR1 and CDR2 from the germline V gene are SGHRS and YFSETQ. Sequenced material: blood. The rearrangement links TRBV5-1 to TRBJ2-4; 7 bases are a match to TRBD1. The last part of the DNA fits TRBJ2-7 better; the J call may be wrong. This sequence originates from a woman aged 25 to 39 in good health. The CDR3 nucleotides are TGCGCCAGCAGCTACACAGGGGATTCTAACTACGAGCAGTACTTC. Protein: CASSYTGDSNYEQYF.